The 25 T cell receptor beta chains below all came from one sample that was sequenced in a study of metastatic and nonmetastatic thyroid tumors. MiXCR reprocessed the PCR reads for TCRdb. The table has around 34,000 clones, 16% seen once. No treatment of any kind had been given to any patient before thyroid surgery. Sequencing was done on a sample of blood. These receptors all stem from a female donor with papillary thyroid cancer or a benign thyroid nodule (not recorded which). Some clones in this sample may be carry-over from other donors' samples.

The sample holds a few counts of this clone. The junction shows a germline mismatch at one end, possibly a read error. Additional DNA sequences in this sample encode the identical CDR3. The chain recombines TRBV27 with TRBJ2-3; weak D call: TRBD2 (5 bases). The germline V gene has CDR1 MNHEY and CDR2 SMNVEV (reference sequence). The CDR3 is 15 residues long. For the CDR3, the DNA is TGTGCCAGCAGTTTTCTCTCGGCTAGCACAGATACGCAATATTTT. Residues: CASSFLSASTDTQYF.

J is TRBJ2-7 and V is TRBV30; tentatively, D is TRBD2 (5 bases). This CDR3 is built from 15 residues. The V and J ends lost 3 bases and 0 bases respectively, with 15 bases between them. Germline V gene sequence: CDR1 GTSNPN, CDR2 SVGIG (reference sequence). The CDR3 reads CAWSRLPYSSYEQYF. CDR3 in DNA: TGTGCCTGGAGCAGACTACCGTATAGCTCCTACGAGCAGTACTTC.

This sequence joins TRBV11-1 and TRBJ1-2; D possibly corresponds to TRBD1 (5 bases). The V end lost 5 bases, the J end lost 4 bases, and 23 bases lay between the germline ends. The CDR3 sequence is 17 residues long. Germline V CDR1 and CDR2: SGHAT, FQDESV (reference sequence). For the CDR3, the DNA is TGTGCCAGCAGCATCTTATCCGGGACCCCCAGTGGCTATGGCTACACCTTC. The encoded protein is CASSILSGTPSGYGYTF.

This clone was observed many times. The same CDR3 is also encoded by other DNA sequences in this sample. This chain links TRBV6-1 with TRBJ1-5, with D possibly matching TRBD1 (6 bases). The V end was cut by 6 bases, the J end by 6 bases, with 12 bases between. Per the germline V gene, CDR1 is MNHNS and CDR2 is SASEGT. The CDR3 is 13 amino acids. CDR3 DNA sequence: TGTGCCAGCAGAACCCAGGGGCTTCAGCCCCAGCATTTT. Translation: CASRTQGLQPQHF.

In its sample, this clone ranks as medium-sized. The J gene is TRBJ2-3, the V gene TRBV6-4, with D perhaps matching TRBD2 (5 bases). The CDR3 totals 15 residues. Germline CDR1 is MRHNA and CDR2 is SNTAGT. The V end was cut by 0 bases, the J end by 0 bases, with 7 bases between. DNA of the CDR3: TGTGCCAGCAGTGACTCCGGCGGGAGCACAGATACGCAGTATTTT. It is translated as CASSDSGGSTDTQYF.

The rearrangement uses TRBV7-6 and TRBJ2-1; 11 bases fit TRBD1. Trimming at V came to 4 bases and at J to 6 bases, leaving 2 bases not matched to a gene. This CDR3 spans 14 amino acids. Germline CDR1 and CDR2: SGHVS and FNYEAQ. CDR3 residues: CASSWGQGVNEQFF. As DNA, the CDR3 is TGTGCCAGCAGCTGGGGACAGGGGGTCAATGAGCAGTTCTTC.

This clone was counted many times. The chain has TRBV6-1 and TRBJ2-3, with 11 positions matching TRBD2. Germline V lookup: CDR1 MNHNS, CDR2 SASEGT. Trimming cost V 6 bases and J 6 bases; bases outside gene matches: 8. The CDR3 totals 15 residues. The chain's CDR3 is CASSNVAGGSDTQYF. Written as DNA, the CDR3 is TGTGCCAGCAGCAATGTAGCGGGAGGGTCGGATACGCAGTATTTT.

As to this clone: A much larger clone is a single base away; this may be a read error. The chain couples TRBV5-6 to TRBJ2-7; D is undetermined. Judging by the DNA end, TRBJ2-1 fits better; the J call may be wrong. The CDR3 extends over 13 amino acids. Germline V gene data show CDR1 as SGHDT and CDR2 as YYEEEE. CDR3 protein: CASSLLGVNEQFF. The CDR3 DNA is TGTGCCAGCAGCTTGTTAGGAGTCAATGAGCAGTTCTTC.

This clone was counted many times. This rearrangement joins TRBV12-3 or TRBV12-4 to TRBJ1-5, with 7 bases fitting TRBD1. The CDR3 sequence is 15 residues long. The ends lost 8 bases at V and 2 bases at J; junction bases unmatched: 9. CDR3 sequence reads: CASQGGSSGNQPQHF. DNA of the CDR3: TGTGCCAGCCAGGGGGGATCTTCGGGCAATCAGCCCCAGCATTTT.

With regard to this clone: Distinct nucleotide sequences in the sample also encode this CDR3. V gene TRBV12-3 or TRBV12-4 combines with J gene TRBJ1-1; D is possibly TRBD1 (5 bases). V lost 5 bases, J lost 5 bases, and 15 bases lay in between. The CDR3 has 14 residues. The DNA for the CDR3 is TGTGCCAGCAGTCATCAGGGTGTGAGGACTGAAGCTTTCTTT. It specifies CASSHQGVRTEAFF.

This clone was detected many times. This chain's CDR3 is CASSRTSGSSDEQFF. The CDR3, as DNA: TGTGCCAGCAGCCGAACTAGCGGGAGTAGCGATGAGCAGTTCTTC. J is TRBJ2-1 and V is TRBV6-1; 11 bases align to TRBD2. CDR1 MNHNS and CDR2 SASEGT come from the germline V gene. This CDR3 spans 15 amino acids. Trimming took 6 bases from V and 8 from J; bases not matched to a gene: 9.

The genes are TRBV5-1 and TRBJ2-3; perhaps TRBD1 as D (5 bases). Per the germline V gene, CDR1 is SGHRS and CDR2 is YFSETQ. Trimming stripped 2 bases from V and 1 base from J, with 11 bases between. This CDR3 spans 15 amino acids. The CDR3 loop is CASSLQVGGTDTQYF. Written as DNA, the CDR3 is TGCGCCAGCAGCTTACAGGTTGGGGGCACAGATACGCAGTATTTT.

Worth noting for this clone: The junction differs from germline at one of its ends, possibly a read error. The V gene is TRBV6-5, the J gene TRBJ1-2; a possible D gene is TRBD1 (6 bases). The CDR3 extends over 15 amino acids. Germline CDR1 MNHEY, CDR2 SVGAGI. CDR3 sequence reads: CANSFPPGQSDGYTF. The CDR3 region has the DNA TGTGCCAACAGTTTCCCTCCCGGACAGTCGGATGGCTACACCTTC.

This clone occurred many times. The V call is TRBV13, the J call TRBJ2-1; TRBD1 aligns across 7 bases. The CDR3 loop spans 16 amino acids. The junction had 11 bases not matched to a gene; V was cut back by 5 bases and J by 4 bases. CDR1 is PRHDT and CDR2 is FYEKMQ in the germline V gene (reference sequence). CDR3 residues: CASSIATGTKYNEQFF. The DNA of the CDR3 is TGTGCCAGCAGCATCGCGACAGGGACGAAGTACAATGAGCAGTTCTTC.

This clone was seen many times. The chain links TRBV20-1 to TRBJ2-2; D is perhaps TRBD1 (5 bases). The length of the CDR3 is 15 residues. Trimming removed 1 base at V and 3 bases at J, with 12 bases between. Germline V gene sequence: CDR1 DFQATT, CDR2 SNEGSKA (reference sequence). Here the CDR3 reads CSARVAQADTGELFF. The CDR3 bases are TGCAGTGCTAGAGTTGCACAGGCCGACACCGGGGAGCTGTTTTTT.

There are many counts of this clone. J is TRBJ1-2 and V is TRBV2; D remains unclear. The CDR3 loop spans 13 amino acids. The germline V and J ends were trimmed by 5 bases and 5 bases, with 12 bases remaining between them. The germline V gene encodes CDR1 SNHLY and CDR2 FYNNEI. CDR3 nucleotides: TGTGCCAGCAGTTCCGGGCAGATGTATGGCTACACCTTC. It yields the protein CASSSGQMYGYTF. Full variable domain (remainder filled in from reference TRBV2 and TRBJ1-2): EPEVTQTPSHQVTQMGQEVILRCVPISNHLYFYWYRQILGQKVEFLVSFYNNEISEKSEIFDDQFSVERPDGSNFTLKIRSTKLEDSAMYFCASSSGQMYGYTFGSGTRLTVV.

The sample holds many counts of this clone. The chain joins TRBV19 to TRBJ1-2; 11 bases are a match to TRBD1. J gave up 6 bases and V 4 bases, and 4 bases lay outside the gene matches. Per the germline V gene, CDR1 is LNHDA and CDR2 is SQIVND (reference sequence). The CDR3 runs to 14 residues. The DNA for the CDR3 is TGTGCCAGTAGTAAGGACAGGGGGCGCGATGGCTACACCTTC. Its translation is CASSKDRGRDGYTF.

This clone was seen ten or more times. This chain links TRBV5-1 with TRBJ2-2; TRBD1 matches at 7 bases. CDR3 size: 15 residues. Germline V gene sequence: CDR1 SGHRS, CDR2 YFSETQ. V shed 4 bases and J 0 bases; nucleotides not matched to a gene: 3. The CDR3 sequence: CASSRDSPNTGELFF. CDR3 nucleotide sequence: TGCGCCAGCAGCAGGGACAGCCCGAACACCGGGGAGCTGTTTTTT.

This sequence joins TRBV4-2 and TRBJ2-3; 13 nucleotides line up with TRBD2. Per germline, CDR1 LGHNA and CDR2 YNFKEQ. This CDR3 region has 17 residues. The V segment lost 5 bases and the J segment 2 bases; nucleotides outside the gene matches: 7. The CDR3 spells CASSAGTSGDSTDTQYF. DNA for the CDR3: TGTGCCAGCAGCGCCGGGACTAGCGGGGACTCCACAGATACGCAGTATTTT.

This clone was counted a single time. This specimen includes other DNA sequences encoding the same CDR3. J is TRBJ2-7 and V is TRBV20-1; TRBD2 is a possible D gene (6 bases). CDR1 DFQATT and CDR2 SNEGSKA come from the germline V gene (reference sequence). The V end was cut by 1 base, the J end by 3 bases, with 19 bases between. The CDR3 extends over 16 amino acids. CDR3 amino acids: CSARALGSGSLYEQYF. CDR3 nucleotide sequence: TGCAGTGCTAGAGCTCTTGGTAGCGGTTCCCTCTACGAGCAGTACTTC.

This clone was observed many times. This chain uses TRBV12-3 or TRBV12-4 with TRBJ2-5; 8 nucleotides agree with TRBD1. This CDR3 contains 15 residues. The J segment lost 6 bases and the V segment lost 4 bases, leaving 10 bases of the junction unmatched. CDR3 in DNA: TGTGCCAGCAGTTCCCGAGACAGGGGAATACAGACCCAGTACTTC. Its protein product is CASSSRDRGIQTQYF.

This clone was found many times. V usage is TRBV5-6 and J usage is TRBJ1-4; D remains ambiguous. From germline, CDR1 is SGHDT and CDR2 YYEEEE. Trimming removed 1 base at V and 1 base at J, with 5 bases between. This CDR3 contains 14 residues. DNA of the CDR3: TGTGCCAGCAGCTTGAGGCGAACTAATGAAAAACTGTTTTTT. Amino acids: CASSLRRTNEKLFF. Drawing the rest from reference TRBV5-6 and TRBJ1-4, the complete variable domain is DAGVTQSPTHLIKTRGQQVTLRCSPKSGHDTVSWYQQALGQGPQFIFQYYEEEERQRGNFPDRFSGHQFPNYSSELNVNALLLGDSALYLCASSLRRTNEKLFFGSGTQLSVL.

This clone was seen many times. Other DNA sequences in the same sample also yield this CDR3. The CDR3 sequence: CASSPEVDRGSSPLHF. The CDR3 DNA is TGTGCCAGCTCACCAGAGGTCGACAGGGGGTCTTCACCCCTCCACTTT. The chain links TRBV18 to TRBJ1-6; 9 bases align to TRBD1. V lost 2 bases and J lost 9; bases outside the gene matches: 8. From germline, CDR1 is KGHSH and CDR2 LQKENI. This CDR3 has 16 amino acids.

For this clone: It may be a read error: a sequence one base away is much more abundant. In the same sample, other DNA sequences code for this CDR3. V usage is TRBV29-1 and J usage is TRBJ1-1; 9 bases line up with TRBD1. Germline loops: CDR1 SQVTM, CDR2 ANQGSEA. This CDR3 contains 13 residues. V trimming: 5 bases; J trimming: 8 bases; junction bases outside the gene matches: 9. CDR3 sequence: CSVSGTGSSEAFF. The CDR3 DNA reads TGCAGCGTTTCCGGGACAGGGTCCTCCGAAGCTTTCTTT.

The rearrangement links TRBV6-4 to TRBJ2-1, with D perhaps matching TRBD2 (6 bases). Germline lookup yields CDR1 MRHNA and CDR2 SNTAGT. V lost 6 bases and J lost 4, with 16 bases in between. This CDR3 region has 15 residues. The CDR3 DNA sequence: TGTGCCAGCAGAAGACTAGAGGGAGATTACAATGAGCAGTTCTTC. This translates into CASRRLEGDYNEQFF.